Below are 13 T cell receptor beta chains sequenced from a single sample in a study of control samples from healthy donors and cancer patients. Data came from immunoSEQ multiplex PCR; TCRdb stores just in-frame clones and leaves some out. The top ten hold approximately 22% of the sample, which has around 26,000 clones, approximately 78% seen once. Sequenced material: PBMCs. These TCRs come from a man aged 55 to 70 with colorectal cancer.

The chain has TRBV3-1 (or the pseudogene TRBV3-2) and TRBJ1-1, with D tentatively TRBD1 (5 bases). The CDR3 loop spans 13 amino acids. Trimming shortened V by 1 base and J by 7 bases, and 10 bases separated the two germline ends. Germline CDR1 LGHDT, CDR2 YNNKEL (reference sequence). The CDR3 sequence: CASSQGWGNEAFF. CDR3 nucleotides: TGTGCCAGCAGCCAAGGCTGGGGGAATGAAGCTTTCTTT.

The chain combines TRBV30 with TRBJ1-2, with D uncertain. CDR3 size: 12 residues. Looked up from germline, CDR1 is GTSNPN and CDR2 is SVGIG (reference sequence). The V and J ends lost 1 base and 13 bases respectively, with 16 bases between them. For the CDR3, the DNA is TGTGCCTGGAGTGCCGGGCCCAACCTTATCACCTTC. This sequence encodes CAWSAGPNLITF.

CDR3 in amino acids: CASSYGQGEGEQYV. CDR3 DNA: TGTGCCAGCAGCTACGGACAGGGCGAGGGCGAGCAGTACGTC. The V and J genes are TRBV5-6 and TRBJ2-7, with 8 positions matching TRBD1. Germline values: CDR1 SGHDT, CDR2 YYEEEE. Germline trimming cut 3 bases from V and 6 bases from J; bases unmatched to any gene: 8. The CDR3 sequence is 14 residues long.

The rearrangement joins TRBV5-4 to TRBJ1-2; D unresolved. This CDR3 has 13 residues. CDR1 and CDR2 from the germline V gene are SGHNT and YYREEE (reference sequence). V was pared by 2 bases and J by 3 bases, with 8 bases between. Written as DNA, the CDR3 is TGTGCCAGCAGCTTTAACTGGGACTATGGCTACACCTTC. It is translated as CASSFNWDYGYTF.

The CDR3 loop reads CASRSYSGETYNEQFF. The CDR3 coding sequence is TGCGCCAGCCGCTCTTATAGCGGGGAGACCTACAATGAGCAGTTCTTC. The rearrangement uses TRBV4-1 and TRBJ2-1; TRBD2 aligns across 8 bases. J was trimmed by 2 bases and V by 8 bases; bases with no gene match: 11. CDR1 is MGHRA, CDR2 YSYEKL, per germline. The CDR3 totals 16 residues.

The chain joins TRBV7-9 to TRBJ2-1; D unresolved. V lost 5 bases, J lost 4 bases, and 9 bases lay in between. The germline V gene has CDR1 SEHNR and CDR2 FQNEAQ (reference sequence). This CDR3 has 13 residues. The chain's CDR3 is CASSVSRYNEQFF. The CDR3 DNA reads TGTGCCAGCAGCGTTTCACGGTACAATGAGCAGTTCTTC.

The genes are TRBV30 and TRBJ2-5; D is perhaps TRBD2 (6 bases). Germline V CDR1 and CDR2: GTSNPN, SVGIG (reference sequence). The CDR3 contains 15 residues. V was trimmed by 5 bases and J by 0 bases, leaving 16 bases between them. The CDR3 DNA sequence: TGTGCCTGGGACCCCGGGACTTGGTACCAAGAGACCCAGTACTTC. Translated, it gives CAWDPGTWYQETQYF.

The chain joins TRBV2 to TRBJ1-6; 7 bases are shared with TRBD1. V shed 5 bases and J 8 bases; nucleotides not matched to a gene: 6. Germline V gene lookup returns CDR1 SNHLY and CDR2 FYNNEI. The CDR3 has 14 amino acids. Here the CDR3 reads CASSTGVAYSPLHF. The CDR3 bases are TGTGCCAGCAGTACAGGGGTGGCTTATTCACCCCTCCACTTT. Full variable domain (rest looked up from reference TRBV2 and TRBJ1-6): EPEVTQTPSHQVTQMGQEVILRCVPISNHLYFYWYRQILGQKVEFLVSFYNNEISEKSEIFDDQFSVERPDGSNFTLKIRSTKLEDSAMYFCASSTGVAYSPLHFGNGTRLTVT.

This chain links TRBV15 with TRBJ2-1; 7 nucleotides agree with TRBD1. V dropped 0 bases and J dropped 14; count of bases not matched to a gene: 10. Germline values: CDR1 LNHNV, CDR2 YYDKDF (reference sequence). The CDR3 contains 14 residues. Written as DNA, the CDR3 is TGTGCCACCAGCAGAGAGGAAGGGGGCCACGGGGAGTTCTTC. This encodes CATSREEGGHGEFF.

This chain links TRBV5-1 with TRBJ2-5; tentatively, D is TRBD1 (6 bases). CDR1 SGHRS and CDR2 YFSETQ come from the germline V gene. The CDR3 runs 14 residues. Trimming removed 4 bases at V and 2 bases at J, with 12 bases between. The CDR3 here is CASSPGTQQETQYF. The CDR3 DNA follows: TGCGCCAGCAGCCCTGGGACACAACAAGAGACCCAGTACTTC.

The rearrangement uses TRBV6-5 and TRBJ1-4, with a weak D call TRBD1 (5 bases). This CDR3 comprises 13 residues. Trimming stripped 5 bases from V and 8 bases from J, with 12 bases between. Germline V lookup: CDR1 MNHEY, CDR2 SVGAGI. The CDR3 spells CASSREWDEKLFF. The CDR3 bases are TGTGCCAGCAGTCGCGAGTGGGACGAAAAACTGTTTTTT.

The genes are TRBV3-1 (or the pseudogene TRBV3-2) and TRBJ2-7; weak D call: TRBD2 (6 bases). Germline V gene sequence: CDR1 LGHDT, CDR2 YNNKEL (reference sequence). CDR3 size: 13 residues. V was pared by 4 bases and J by 7 bases, with 14 bases between. CDR3 coding DNA: TGTGCCAGCAGCCCAACAGTGGCGGGAGAGCAGTACGTC. This sequence encodes CASSPTVAGEQYV.

V usage is TRBV4-1 and J usage is TRBJ1-2, with D possibly matching TRBD1 (5 bases). This CDR3 contains 17 residues. With 2 bases removed from V and 4 bases from J, the gap between germline ends came to 20 bases. Germline V gene sequence: CDR1 MGHRA, CDR2 YSYEKL. This CDR3 is CASSQPLLTADFYGYTF. The CDR3 DNA reads TGCGCCAGCAGCCAACCCCTACTGACAGCAGATTTCTATGGCTACACCTTC.